The 28 T cell receptor beta chains below come from one sample, sequenced in a study of Ad26.COV2.S vaccination and SARS-CoV-2 variants. Treatment defined: around 19 received Ad26.COV2.S at low or high dose, single or two shots; several received placebo; per-sample allocation not given. All samples were drawn on day 63, counting from the first vaccine or placebo injection. This table comes from immunoSEQ multiplex PCR, and its TCRdb copy is limited to in-frame clones, with some not included. The table shows 240,000 or so clones, with around 87% occurring only once. Specimen: peripheral blood, collected in a trial of Ad26.COV2.S vaccine versus placebo. These receptors were collected from a person aged 18-65 years who received the Ad26.COV2.S COVID-19 vaccine or a placebo.

The rearrangement joins TRBV6-6 to TRBJ1-1, with unresolved D. The CDR3 is 12 amino acids. V gave up 8 bases and J gave up 1 base, with 8 bases separating them. Germline CDR1 MNHNY, CDR2 SVGAGI (reference sequence). The CDR3 coding sequence is TGTGCCAGCCGTGAGGGGAACACTGAAGCTTTCTTT. Translated: CASREGNTEAFF.

The gene calls are TRBV2 and TRBJ2-5, with D unclear. The CDR3 is 15 amino acids. Trimming stripped 4 bases from V and 4 bases from J, with 16 bases between. The germline gives CDR1 SNHLY, CDR2 FYNNEI. This CDR3 reads CASSAELGSTETQYF. As DNA, the CDR3 is TGTGCCAGCAGTGCCGAATTGGGGTCCACAGAGACCCAGTACTTC. The whole variable domain, filled in from reference TRBV2 and TRBJ2-5, reads EPEVTQTPSHQVTQMGQEVILRCVPISNHLYFYWYRQILGQKVEFLVSFYNNEISEKSEIFDDQFSVERPDGSNFTLKIRSTKLEDSAMYFCASSAELGSTETQYFGPGTRLLVL.

This clone was counted a single time. CDR3 region: CAWSGGVNTEAFF. CDR3 sequence (DNA): TGTGCCTGGAGTGGAGGCGTGAACACTGAAGCTTTCTTT. V usage is TRBV30 and J usage is TRBJ1-1; D is ambiguous. Germline V gene sequence: CDR1 GTSNPN, CDR2 SVGIG (reference sequence). This CDR3 has 13 amino acids. V gave up 1 base and J gave up 0 bases, with 6 bases separating them.

The V gene is TRBV12-3 or TRBV12-4, the J gene TRBJ2-7, with 7 bases lining up with TRBD2. Trimming removed 3 bases from V and 4 bases from J; junction bases left unmatched: 3. CDR3 length equals 13 residues. The CDR3 region is CASSFLAAYEQYF. CDR3 nucleotide sequence: TGTGCCAGCAGTTTTCTAGCGGCTTACGAGCAGTACTTC.

V usage is TRBV7-2 and J usage is TRBJ2-7; either TRBD1 or TRBD2 may fit D (5 bases each). Trimming stripped 0 bases from V and 3 bases from J, with 12 bases between. The CDR3 is 15 amino acids. From germline, CDR1 is SGHTA and CDR2 FQGNSA. The CDR3 DNA is TGTGCCAGCAGCTTAGCGAGGGGCGGAGACTACGAGCAGTACTTC. Residues: CASSLARGGDYEQYF.

The rearrangement joins TRBV4-3 to TRBJ1-2; D may be TRBD1 (5 bases). CDR1 and CDR2 from the germline V gene are LGHNA and YSLEER. The CDR3 contains 15 residues. The germline V and J ends were trimmed by 2 bases and 3 bases, with 13 bases remaining between them. Here the CDR3 reads CASSQTGRVDYGYTF. DNA of the CDR3: TGCGCCAGCAGCCAAACGGGCAGGGTGGACTATGGCTACACCTTC.

The chain couples TRBV7-2 to TRBJ2-5, with 10 bases that match TRBD2. Germline V lookup: CDR1 SGHTA, CDR2 FQGNSA. V was clipped by 10 bases and J by 0 bases; unmatched bases: 8. The CDR3 contains 15 residues. Written as DNA, the CDR3 is TGTGCCACAAGTTGGACTAGCGGAAACCAAGAGACCCAGTACTTC. Protein sequence: CATSWTSGNQETQYF.

This clone turned up a few times. This chain connects TRBV9 to TRBJ2-1; D gene uncertain. CDR1 and CDR2 (germline): SGDLS, YYNGEE. The CDR3 totals 13 residues. The V gene lost 2 bases and the J gene lost 0 bases, with 3 bases spanning the gap. The CDR3 region has the DNA TGTGCCAGCAGCGTCGCCTCCTACAATGAGCAGTTCTTC. It codes for CASSVASYNEQFF.

This chain connects TRBV3-1 (or the pseudogene TRBV3-2) to TRBJ1-6, with TRBD1 identical over 8 bases. J gave up 1 base and V 4 bases, and 9 bases lay outside the gene matches. CDR1 and CDR2 (germline): LGHDT, YNNKEL (reference sequence). The CDR3 totals 18 residues. The CDR3 DNA sequence: TGTGCCAGCAGCCCCTCGGACAGGGTAAAATCCTATAATTCACCCCTCCACTTT. Protein sequence: CASSPSDRVKSYNSPLHF.

The genes are TRBV13 and TRBJ2-7; 10 bases fit TRBD1. Germline trimming cut 5 bases from V and 6 bases from J; bases unmatched to any gene: 7. Germline values: CDR1 PRHDT, CDR2 FYEKMQ (reference sequence). CDR3 size: 14 residues. CDR3 in DNA: TGTGCCAGCAGCCCGGGACAGGGGCGATCCGAGCAGTACTTC. It translates to CASSPGQGRSEQYF. Complete variable domain (other parts from reference TRBV13 and TRBJ2-7): AAGVIQSPRHLIKEKRETATLKCYPIPRHDTVYWYQQGPGQDPQFLISFYEKMQSDKGSIPDRFSAQQFSDYHSELNMSSLELGDSALYFCASSPGQGRSEQYFGPGTRLTVT.

This chain connects TRBV5-6 to TRBJ2-1, with D possibly being TRBD2 (6 bases). The CDR3 extends over 16 amino acids. The germline V gene encodes CDR1 SGHDT and CDR2 YYEEEE. V was trimmed by 2 bases and J by 4 bases, leaving 16 bases between them. The CDR3 DNA is TGTGCCAGCAGCTTCCACCGGGACTCCCTGTACAATGAGCAGTTCTTC. Translation gives CASSFHRDSLYNEQFF. Drawing the rest from reference TRBV5-6 and TRBJ2-1, the complete variable domain is DAGVTQSPTHLIKTRGQQVTLRCSPKSGHDTVSWYQQALGQGPQFIFQYYEEEERQRGNFPDRFSGHQFPNYSSELNVNALLLGDSALYLCASSFHRDSLYNEQFFGPGTRLTVL.

This clone was recorded only once. The genes are TRBV7-2 and TRBJ2-2, with D possibly matching TRBD2 (6 bases). This CDR3 has 17 residues. Trimming stripped 6 bases from V and 5 bases from J, with 22 bases between. The germline gives CDR1 SGHTA, CDR2 FQGNSA. The CDR3 sequence is CASSSMSRGGGTGELFF. CDR3 DNA sequence: TGTGCCAGCAGTTCGATGTCACGGGGCGGAGGGACCGGGGAGCTGTTTTTT.

This CDR3 is CSASFEGASYEQYF. As DNA, the CDR3 is TGCAGTGCTAGTTTTGAGGGGGCCTCCTACGAGCAGTACTTC. The chain carries TRBV20-1 and TRBJ2-7; 7 nucleotides line up with TRBD1. The length of the CDR3 is 14 residues. CDR1 and CDR2 (germline): DFQATT, SNEGSKA (reference sequence). The V gene end was trimmed by 3 bases and the J gene end by 0 bases; junction bases not matched to a gene: 5.

This clone appeared a few times. The chain has TRBV28 and TRBJ1-1; D remains unclear. Trimming cost V 3 bases and J 11 bases, with 13 bases left between them. Per the germline V gene, CDR1 is MDHEN and CDR2 is SYDVKM. CDR3 length: 12 residues. Written as DNA, the CDR3 is TGTGCCAGCAGTTTGCCGGGGTCGGTGGCTTTCTTT. Protein product: CASSLPGSVAFF.

The chain links TRBV14 to TRBJ1-4; D is undetermined. Germline-derived CDR1 and CDR2 are SGHDN and FVKESK. Between the trimmed V and J ends, which lost 1 base and 4 bases, there was a span of 16 bases. The CDR3 has 17 amino acids. In DNA form, the CDR3 reads TGTGCCAGCAGCCAAGCGGCGGCCCCTGTGATTAATGAAAAACTGTTTTTT. Its translation: CASSQAAAPVINEKLFF.

The J gene is TRBJ2-5, the V gene TRBV28; D is perhaps TRBD1 or TRBD2 (5 bases each). Trimming pared 2 bases from V and 5 bases from J, leaving 15 bases between. CDR3 length equals 15 residues. CDR1 and CDR2 (germline): MDHEN, SYDVKM. This CDR3 is CASSLSQGVQETQYF. The CDR3 region has the DNA TGTGCCAGCAGTTTAAGTCAGGGAGTCCAGGAGACCCAGTACTTC.

The chain has TRBV28 and TRBJ2-7; tentatively, D is TRBD1 (6 bases). CDR1 is MDHEN, CDR2 SYDVKM, per germline. Trimming removed 2 bases from V and 5 bases from J, with 19 bases in between. This CDR3 is 16 amino acids long. The CDR3: CASSLLQGPAVHEQYF. DNA of the CDR3: TGTGCCAGCAGTTTACTACAGGGTCCCGCGGTCCACGAGCAGTACTTC. Variable domain in full (rest from reference TRBV28 and TRBJ2-7): DVKVTQSSRYLVKRTGEKVFLECVQDMDHENMFWYRQDPGLGLRLIYFSYDVKMKEKGDIPEGYSVSREKKERFSLILESASTNQTSMYLCASSLLQGPAVHEQYFGPGTRLTVT.

By share, this clone counts as medium-sized. The rearrangement uses TRBV27 and TRBJ2-3, with D possibly matching TRBD2 (6 bases). The CDR3 has 14 amino acids. Per germline, CDR1 MNHEY and CDR2 SMNVEV (reference sequence). V gave up 2 bases and J gave up 1 base, with 7 bases separating them. CDR3 DNA sequence: TGTGCCAGCAGTTTAGCGGGACGCACAGATACGCAGTATTTT. Its protein product is CASSLAGRTDTQYF.

The V and J genes are TRBV28 and TRBJ2-4; TRBD2 aligns across 8 bases. The junction had 6 bases not matched to a gene; V was cut back by 5 bases and J by 3 bases. The germline V gene encodes CDR1 MDHEN and CDR2 SYDVKM. The CDR3 has 15 amino acids. This chain's CDR3 is CASSLPGTSKNIQYF. For the CDR3, the DNA is TGTGCCAGCAGTCTTCCCGGGACTAGCAAAAACATTCAGTACTTC.

This sequence joins TRBV11-2 and TRBJ2-7; no reliable D call. There are 14 residues in the CDR3. CDR1 is SGHAT and CDR2 is FQNNGV in the germline V gene. V gave up 1 base and J gave up 2 bases, with 9 bases separating them. The CDR3 reads CASSLASGPYEQYF. The CDR3 DNA reads as TGTGCCAGCAGCTTAGCATCCGGTCCCTACGAGCAGTACTTC.

The rearrangement links TRBV10-3 to TRBJ2-3; 9 bases match TRBD2. CDR1 is ENHRY, CDR2 SYGVKD, per germline. With V trimmed by 3 bases and J by 0 bases, 4 bases remained unmatched. The CDR3 is 16 residues long. CDR3 loop: CAISDGLALSTDTQYF. For the CDR3, the DNA is TGTGCCATCAGTGATGGACTAGCGTTAAGCACAGATACGCAGTATTTT.

The chain joins TRBV6-5 to TRBJ2-6; D not certain. Germline CDR1 MNHEY, CDR2 SVGAGI. The CDR3 is 16 residues long. The V gene lost 2 bases and the J gene lost 0 bases, with 8 bases spanning the gap. The CDR3 loop reads CASSYQPSSGANVLTF. The CDR3 coding sequence is TGTGCCAGCAGTTACCAACCGAGCTCTGGGGCCAACGTCCTGACTTTC.

The gene calls are TRBV9 and TRBJ2-2; D remains unclear. Deletions cut 0 bases from V and 6 bases from J, with 9 bases between. The V gene's germline CDR1 is SGDLS and CDR2 YYNGEE. The CDR3 contains 14 residues. The CDR3 sequence is CASSVGQFPGELFF. The CDR3 region has the DNA TGTGCCAGCAGCGTAGGCCAATTCCCCGGGGAGCTGTTTTTT. Together with reference TRBV9 and TRBJ2-2, the CDR3 gives the full variable domain: DSGVTQTPKHLITATGQRVTLRCSPRSGDLSVYWYQQSLDQGLQFLIQYYNGEERAKGNILERFSAQQFPDLHSELNLSSLELGDSALYFCASSVGQFPGELFFGEGSRLTVL.

This clone has only one observation. The J gene is TRBJ2-1, the V gene TRBV12-3 or TRBV12-4; either TRBD1 or TRBD2 may supply D (5 bases each). The V gene lost 4 bases and the J gene lost 9 bases, with 7 bases spanning the gap. This CDR3 is 11 amino acids long. CDR3 residues: CASSSRGEQFF. The CDR3 DNA follows: TGTGCCAGCAGTTCGAGGGGTGAGCAGTTCTTC.

The chain couples TRBV6-6 to TRBJ2-3; 7 nucleotides agree with TRBD2. This CDR3 is built from 15 residues. V shed 2 bases, J shed 4 bases, and the junction held 6 bases outside the gene matches. Germline CDR1 MNHNY, CDR2 SVGAGI (reference sequence). CDR3 sequence reads: CASSYSGNSADTQYF. CDR3 bases: TGTGCCAGCAGTTACAGCGGGAATAGTGCAGATACGCAGTATTTT.

A note on this clone: Additional DNA sequences in this sample encode the identical CDR3. V and J are TRBV6-5 and TRBJ1-6; TRBD1 is a possible D gene (5 bases). Germline-derived CDR1 and CDR2 are MNHEY and SVGAGI. The ends were cut back, 4 bases at V and 4 bases at J, with 8 bases in the middle. The CDR3 sequence is 14 residues long. The CDR3 DNA reads TGTGCCAGCAGTTCGGGGCAGTATAATTCACCCCTCCACTTT. As protein: CASSSGQYNSPLHF.

This chain links TRBV19 with TRBJ1-1; 8 nucleotides match TRBD1. Germline trimming cut 7 bases from V and 1 base from J; bases unmatched to any gene: 8. Per the germline V gene, CDR1 is LNHDA and CDR2 is SQIVND (reference sequence). This CDR3 spans 15 amino acids. CDR3 bases: TGTGCCAGTATCCTACGGACAGGGACGAACACTGAAGCTTTCTTT. Protein product: CASILRTGTNTEAFF. The full variable domain, in which reference TRBV19 and TRBJ1-1 provide the parts outside the CDR3, is DGGITQSPKYLFRKEGQNVTLSCEQNLNHDAMYWYRQDPGQGLRLIYYSQIVNDFQKGDIAEGYSVSREKKESFPLTVTSAQKNPTAFYLCASILRTGTNTEAFFGQGTRLTVV.

V usage is TRBV4-3 and J usage is TRBJ2-3; D possibly uses TRBD1 or TRBD2 (5 bases each). This CDR3 spans 16 amino acids. Trimming removed 0 bases at V and 2 bases at J, with 12 bases between. Germline CDR1 reads LGHNA; CDR2 reads YSLEER. The CDR3 sequence is CASSQDPRGTTDTQYF. CDR3 DNA: TGCGCCAGCAGCCAAGATCCGAGGGGAACCACAGATACGCAGTATTTT.